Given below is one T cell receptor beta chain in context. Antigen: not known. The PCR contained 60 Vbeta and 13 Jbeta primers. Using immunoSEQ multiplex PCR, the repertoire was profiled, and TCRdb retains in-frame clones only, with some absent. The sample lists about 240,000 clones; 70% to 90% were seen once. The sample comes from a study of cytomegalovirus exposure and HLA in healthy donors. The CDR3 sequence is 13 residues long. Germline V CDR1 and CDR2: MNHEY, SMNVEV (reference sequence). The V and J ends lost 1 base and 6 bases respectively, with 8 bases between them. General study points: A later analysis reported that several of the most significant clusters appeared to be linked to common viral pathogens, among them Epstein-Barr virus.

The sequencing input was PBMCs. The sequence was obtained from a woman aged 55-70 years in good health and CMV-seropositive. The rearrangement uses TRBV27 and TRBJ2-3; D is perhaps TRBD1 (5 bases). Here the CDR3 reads CASSLYWGDTQYF. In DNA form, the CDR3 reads TGTGCCAGCAGTTTATACTGGGGCGATACGCAGTATTTT.